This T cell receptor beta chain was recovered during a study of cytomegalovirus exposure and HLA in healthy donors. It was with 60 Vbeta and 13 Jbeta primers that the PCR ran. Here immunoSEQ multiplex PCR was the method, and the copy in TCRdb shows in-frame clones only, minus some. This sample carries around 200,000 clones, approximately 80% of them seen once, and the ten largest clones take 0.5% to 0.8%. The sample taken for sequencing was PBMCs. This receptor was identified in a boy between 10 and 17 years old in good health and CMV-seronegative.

The chain's CDR3 is CANGRGAYQETQYF. In DNA, the CDR3 is TGTGCCAACGGCCGGGGGGCGTACCAAGAGACCCAGTACTTC. The genes are TRBV6-1 and TRBJ2-5, with TRBD2 as a possible D gene (7 bases). This CDR3 spans 14 amino acids. The germline CDR1 and CDR2 sequences are MNHNS and SASEGT. The germline V and J ends were trimmed by 10 bases and 0 bases, with 15 bases remaining between them.